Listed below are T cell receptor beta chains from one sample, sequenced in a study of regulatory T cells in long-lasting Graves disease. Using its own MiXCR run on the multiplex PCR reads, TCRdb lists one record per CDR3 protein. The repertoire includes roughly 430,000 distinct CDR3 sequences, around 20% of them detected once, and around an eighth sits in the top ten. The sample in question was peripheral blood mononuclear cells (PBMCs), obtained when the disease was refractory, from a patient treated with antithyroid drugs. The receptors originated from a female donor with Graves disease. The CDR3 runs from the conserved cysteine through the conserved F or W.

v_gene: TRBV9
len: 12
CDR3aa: CASMANTGELFF

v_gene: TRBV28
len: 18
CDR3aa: CASSSPPQGTNSNQPQHF

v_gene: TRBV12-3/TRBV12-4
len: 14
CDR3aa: CASSFKGKGNTIYF

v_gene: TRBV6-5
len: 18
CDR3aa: CASSYSRDTLPSGNTIYF

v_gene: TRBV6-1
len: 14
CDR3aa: CAIDRGWTGQPQHF

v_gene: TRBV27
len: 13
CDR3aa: CASSGGASGELFF

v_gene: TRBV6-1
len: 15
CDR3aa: CASRAQAGIDTEAFF

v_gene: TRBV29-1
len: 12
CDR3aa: CSVDEDRRGYTF

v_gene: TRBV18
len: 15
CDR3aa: CASSPRDTTQETQYF

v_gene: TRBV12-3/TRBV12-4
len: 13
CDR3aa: CASSLDTGYEQYF

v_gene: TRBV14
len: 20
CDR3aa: CASSHLSGLAGGGRPETQYF

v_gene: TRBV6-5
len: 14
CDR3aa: CASSYSTGGETQYF

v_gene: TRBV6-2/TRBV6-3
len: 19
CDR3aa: CASSFFSGTGHATNEKLFF

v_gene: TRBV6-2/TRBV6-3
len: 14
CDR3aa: CASSYSSRSDGYTF

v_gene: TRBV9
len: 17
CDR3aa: CASSNLAGGSYTGELFF

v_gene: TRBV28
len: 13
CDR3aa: CASSFWQNTEAFF

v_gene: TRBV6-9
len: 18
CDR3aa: CASSYNAPGTSGRNEQYF

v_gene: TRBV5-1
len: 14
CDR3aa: CASSLEGSGQPQHF

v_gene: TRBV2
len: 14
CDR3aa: CASSGLAGVNEQFF

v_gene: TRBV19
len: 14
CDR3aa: CASSIPGYGQPQHF

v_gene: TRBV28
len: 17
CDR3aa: CASSTYHPGDRQETQYF

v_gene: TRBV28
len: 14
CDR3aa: CASRNRGTSYEQYF

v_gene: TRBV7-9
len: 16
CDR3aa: CASSLTSGTRGTEAFF

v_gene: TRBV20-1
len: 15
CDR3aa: CSARDRGLGANVLTF

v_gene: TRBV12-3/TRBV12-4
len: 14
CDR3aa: CASRKGQGAYEQYF

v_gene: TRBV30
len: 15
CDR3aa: CAWSAVVGQHHEQYF

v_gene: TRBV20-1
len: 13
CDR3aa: CSARGLARHEQYF

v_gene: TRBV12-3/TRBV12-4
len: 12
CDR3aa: CASTDGLNEQFF

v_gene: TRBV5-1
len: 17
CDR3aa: CASSYGTGVEFYYEQYF

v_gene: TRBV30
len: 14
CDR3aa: CAWSPGGGNSPLHF

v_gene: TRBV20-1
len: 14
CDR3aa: CSATRDVYLREQYF

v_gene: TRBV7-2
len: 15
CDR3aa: CASSLVGGARDEQFF

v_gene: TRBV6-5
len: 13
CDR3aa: CASSSRLGGAQYF

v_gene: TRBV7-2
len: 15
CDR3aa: CASSLGATLPGELFF

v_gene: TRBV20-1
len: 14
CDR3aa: CSASRQGGSQPQNF

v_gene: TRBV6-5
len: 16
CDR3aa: CASSYSASGVPYEQYF

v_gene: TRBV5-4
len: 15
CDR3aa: CASSLGRSDTGELFF

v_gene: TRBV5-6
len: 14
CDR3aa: CASSLAGVYNEQFF

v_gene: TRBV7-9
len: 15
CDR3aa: CASSLDREDSYEQYF

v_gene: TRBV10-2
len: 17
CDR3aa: CASTQSGTGSVGQPQHF

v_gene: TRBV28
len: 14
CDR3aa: CASSRENSNSPLHF

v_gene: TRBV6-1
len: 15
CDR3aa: CASSESNGDSYEQYF

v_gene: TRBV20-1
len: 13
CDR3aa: CSARAGHAYEQYF

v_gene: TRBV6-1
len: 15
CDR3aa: CASSVTSGSVYEQYF

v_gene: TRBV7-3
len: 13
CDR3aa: CASSLKMGTEAFF

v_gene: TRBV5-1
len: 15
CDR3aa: CASVHEREVNGELFF

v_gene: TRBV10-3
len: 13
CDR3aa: CAISEGSNQPQHF

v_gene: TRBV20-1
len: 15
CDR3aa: CSARKRLAGDYEQYF

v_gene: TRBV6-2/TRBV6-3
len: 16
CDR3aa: CASSPPPLVEDGEQFF

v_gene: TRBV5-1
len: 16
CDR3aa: CASSPETTGAAYEQYF